A selection of T cell receptor beta chains follows, all from one sample in a study of cytomegalovirus exposure and HLA in healthy donors. Clones were sequenced by immunoSEQ multiplex PCR, and TCRdb holds only the in-frame ones, with some missing. The table records some 100,000 clones, 85% to 90% of them present only once. Sequencing input: PBMCs. The receptor set was obtained from a man aged 30 to 45 in good health and CMV-seronegative. Each CDR3 is given with its conserved first and last residue. The order of the fields is CDR3 DNA, CDR3 protein, J gene, clone size, V gene, D gene. A D gene is named only where the DNA matches it firmly. Clone sizes are given selectively: once, few, many, or a class where the clone is expanded.

TGTGCCAGCAGCTTCTGGACTAGCTACGAGCAGTACTTC	CASSFWTSYEQYF	TRBJ2-7	NA	TRBV7-2	TRBD2
TGTGCCAGCAGCCCAGACAGGGACAACGAGCAGTACTTC	CASSPDRDNEQYF	TRBJ2-7	once	TRBV7-2	TRBD1
TGTGCCGGGAGGTACAACACTGAAGCTTTCTTT	CAGRYNTEAFF	TRBJ1-1	NA	TRBV6-1	NA
TGTGCCAGCAGTGTTTTTCCGGTGAGACTCCAAGAGACCCAGTACTTC	CASSVFPVRLQETQYF	TRBJ2-5	NA	TRBV6-1	NA
TGCGCCAGCAGCCAAGCTAGGAGTTGGACAGATACGCAGTATTTT	CASSQARSWTDTQYF	TRBJ2-3	NA	TRBV4-1	NA
TGTGCCAGCAGTTACTCGGGAAGGACAGGGGACTCACCCCTCCACTTT	CASSYSGRTGDSPLHF	TRBJ1-6	NA	TRBV6-5	TRBD1
TGTGCCAGCAGTTATAGAATGACCCAGTACTTC	CASSYRMTQYF	TRBJ2-5	NA	TRBV6-5	NA
TGTGCCAGCAGCTTGGATCTGGAGGGTTTTCAGAACACTGAAGCTTTCTTT	CASSLDLEGFQNTEAFF	TRBJ1-1	NA	TRBV5-6	NA
TGTGCCAGCAGGAATCAGGGTTCCACTGAAGCTTTCTTT	CASRNQGSTEAFF	TRBJ1-1	NA	TRBV9	NA
TGTGCCATCAGTGATCCGGGGGGGGACAGGGGTTGGGAGCAGTTCTTC	CAISDPGGDRGWEQFF	TRBJ2-1	NA	TRBV10-3	TRBD1
TGTGCCAGCAGTGAGGAGATTTACTACGAGCAGTACTTC	CASSEEIYYEQYF	TRBJ2-7	NA	TRBV25-1	NA
TGTGCCAGCAGTTTAGAGGTGGGACAGAGCCTCACTGAAGCTTTCTTT	CASSLEVGQSLTEAFF	TRBJ1-1	once	TRBV27	TRBD1
TGTGCCAGGGGACAGGGAGGCGCTGAAGCTTTCTTT	CARGQGGAEAFF	TRBJ1-1	NA	TRBV19	TRBD1
TGTGCCAGCAGCCCCGAGGGTTGGCGAGCCATTCAAGAGACCCAGTACTTC	CASSPEGWRAIQETQYF	TRBJ2-5	NA	TRBV7-8	NA
TGTGCCAGCAGTTCTAACGACTGGGGGGTTGAGACCCAGTACTTC	CASSSNDWGVETQYF	TRBJ2-5	NA	TRBV28	NA
TGTGCCAGCAGGGAGAACGGGGGAGGGACCTACGAGCAGTACTTC	CASRENGGGTYEQYF	TRBJ2-7	NA	TRBV2	TRBD2
TGTGCCAGCAGGAGAGCGGGGGTTGACACAGATACGCAGTATTTT	CASRRAGVDTDTQYF	TRBJ2-3	NA	TRBV27	TRBD2
TGTGCCAGCTCCGGGGAGGGGCCCCAGCCCCAGCATTTT	CASSGEGPQPQHF	TRBJ1-5	NA	TRBV2	NA
TGTGCCAGCAGCGTAGTAGGCCCACTAGGAAGCAATCAGCCCCAGCATTTT	CASSVVGPLGSNQPQHF	TRBJ1-5	NA	TRBV9	NA
TGTGCCAGCTCAGGGGACAGCTACTCCTACGAGCAGTACTTC	CASSGDSYSYEQYF	TRBJ2-7	NA	TRBV18	TRBD1
TGTGCCAGCAGCCAGGGAATTTTCTCGGGGTTTGTTAATTCACCCCTCCACTTT	CASSQGIFSGFVNSPLHF	TRBJ1-6	once	TRBV14	NA
TGTGCCAGCAGTATTAAAGCGGGAGGGGCGACAGATACGCAGTATTTT	CASSIKAGGATDTQYF	TRBJ2-3	NA	TRBV7-3	TRBD2
TGCGCCAGCAGCTTGGTGGCTGGGCCTAATTCACCCCTCCACTTT	CASSLVAGPNSPLHF	TRBJ1-6	NA	TRBV5-1	NA
TGTGCCAGCAGTTTATGGGACGGGACAGGGAACTATGGCTACACCTTC	CASSLWDGTGNYGYTF	TRBJ1-2	NA	TRBV27	TRBD1
TGTGCCAGCAGCAGCCGGGACACCGGACTCTACGAGCAGTACTTC	CASSSRDTGLYEQYF	TRBJ2-7	NA	TRBV7-9	NA
TGTGCCAGCAGTTTCTCGGGGGTGAAGCAGTACTTC	CASSFSGVKQYF	TRBJ2-7	NA	TRBV27	NA
TGCGCCAGCAGCTTTCTAGTGCTGACAGATACGCAGTATTTT	CASSFLVLTDTQYF	TRBJ2-3	NA	TRBV5-1	NA
TGCGCCAGCAGCCAGCGGACTAGCGGGAATACTAATGAGCAGTTCTTC	CASSQRTSGNTNEQFF	TRBJ2-1	NA	TRBV4-1	TRBD2
TGTGCCTGTTCCCAGGGTAGCGGGGCGACAGATACGCAGTATTTT	CACSQGSGATDTQYF	TRBJ2-3	NA	TRBV30	TRBD2
TGTGCCAGCAGCTTACGGGGAATTAATGAAAAACTGTTTTTT	CASSLRGINEKLFF	TRBJ1-4	NA	TRBV7-2	NA
TGCGCCAGCAGTTTCGGGGGAACGAACACTGAAGCTTTCTTT	CASSFGGTNTEAFF	TRBJ1-1	NA	TRBV5-1	NA
TGTGCCAGCAGCACCTTAAGGCGGGAGGGCCGGCATACGCAGTATTTT	CASSTLRREGRHTQYF	TRBJ2-3	NA	TRBV7-8	TRBD2
TGTGCCATCAGTGCCGGGACTAGCGGGGGTACAGATACGCAGTATTTT	CAISAGTSGGTDTQYF	TRBJ2-3	NA	TRBV10-3	TRBD2
TGTGCCAGCAGTTACTTCGGTAGGGAGTTGAACACTGAAGCTTTCTTT	CASSYFGRELNTEAFF	TRBJ1-1	NA	TRBV6-5	NA
TGCGCCAGCAGCCAAGGGACTAGCGGGAGGTTTGGGGCAGATACGCAGTATTTT	CASSQGTSGRFGADTQYF	TRBJ2-3	NA	TRBV4-3	TRBD2
TGTGCCAGCAGCTCCTGGCCCCAATCCTATGGCTACACCTTC	CASSSWPQSYGYTF	TRBJ1-2	once	TRBV7-9	NA
TGTGCCAGCAGCCCGGGTTGGGGAGGCTCTTACGAGCAGTACTTC	CASSPGWGGSYEQYF	TRBJ2-7	NA	TRBV28	NA
TGCGCCAGCAGCTTGGCCCCGACTAGCGGGGAGGCCGGGGAGCTGTTTTTT	CASSLAPTSGEAGELFF	TRBJ2-2	once	TRBV5-1	TRBD2
TGTGCCAGCAGCCCAAACAGGGGGCCGAACACTGAAGCTTTCTTT	CASSPNRGPNTEAFF	TRBJ1-1	NA	TRBV5-6	TRBD1
TGTGCCTGGGACAGGGGGTTGGCTAGCACAGATACGCAGTATTTT	CAWDRGLASTDTQYF	TRBJ2-3	NA	TRBV30	TRBD1
TGTGCCAGCGCCGTGGCAGGTTACAATGAGCAGTTCTTC	CASAVAGYNEQFF	TRBJ2-1	NA	TRBV6-4	NA
TGTGCCAGCAGAAGACTAGCGGACAGCTCCTACGAGCAGTACTTC	CASRRLADSSYEQYF	TRBJ2-7	once	TRBV6-1	TRBD2
TGTGCCAGCAGTCCACCCCCGTCGGCGGTTACCTACGAGCAGTACTTC	CASSPPPSAVTYEQYF	TRBJ2-7	NA	TRBV28	NA
TGTGCCAGCAGCTTCAGGGGTGATAATTCACCCCTCCACTTT	CASSFRGDNSPLHF	TRBJ1-6	NA	TRBV13	NA
TGTGCCAGCAGCTTGGGGGGGGGCTACGAGCAGTACTTC	CASSLGGGYEQYF	TRBJ2-7	NA	TRBV5-4	TRBD2
TGTGCCAGCAGCTTCCCCTCGGTCGGGGAGACCCAGTACTTC	CASSFPSVGETQYF	TRBJ2-5	once	TRBV4-2	NA
TGCGCCAGCAGCCAAGCCCGAGAACAGCCCCAGCATTTT	CASSQAREQPQHF	TRBJ1-5	NA	TRBV4-1	NA
TGTGCCAGCAGCCAGGACAGGGGGCCCTACGAGCAGTACTTC	CASSQDRGPYEQYF	TRBJ2-7	NA	TRBV6-1	TRBD1
TGTGCCAGCAGCTTACAGAACACTGAAGCTTTCTTT	CASSLQNTEAFF	TRBJ1-1	NA	TRBV7-9	NA
TGTGCCACCCAGGGGGTAGCTTTTTCCTACAATGAGCAGTTCTTC	CATQGVAFSYNEQFF	TRBJ2-1	NA	TRBV6-5	TRBD1
TGTGCCAGCTCACCAGACAACTCCTACAATGAGCAGTTCTTC	CASSPDNSYNEQFF	TRBJ2-1	NA	TRBV18	NA
TGCGCCAGCAGCCAGACAACCGGGACTGCTGTCTCTGGGGCCAACGTCCTGACTTTC	CASSQTTGTAVSGANVLTF	TRBJ2-6	NA	TRBV4-3	NA